The clone carrying this T cell receptor (beta chain) occurred a few times. Preparation of the TCRbeta library was carried out with unique molecular identifiers. One entry per CDR3 protein, called by TCRdb with MiXCR from the PCR reads. The table lists some 500,000 distinct CDR3 sequences, 18% of them singletons. CDR3 length: 12 residues. Trimming stripped 5 bases from V and 3 bases from J, with 8 bases between. The sample is drawn from a study of T-cell reconstitution after alpha-beta-depleted transplantation in children. Specimen: PBMCs from the stem cell graft donor, collected from the stem cell graft. The chain links TRBV12-3 or TRBV12-4 to TRBJ2-7; no firm D call. The TCR comes from a human donor who donated a stem cell graft to a child with acute lymphoblastic leukemia. The CDR3 nucleotides read TGTGCCAGCAGTGAGATGAACTACGAGCAGTACTTC. It translates to CASSEMNYEQYF.